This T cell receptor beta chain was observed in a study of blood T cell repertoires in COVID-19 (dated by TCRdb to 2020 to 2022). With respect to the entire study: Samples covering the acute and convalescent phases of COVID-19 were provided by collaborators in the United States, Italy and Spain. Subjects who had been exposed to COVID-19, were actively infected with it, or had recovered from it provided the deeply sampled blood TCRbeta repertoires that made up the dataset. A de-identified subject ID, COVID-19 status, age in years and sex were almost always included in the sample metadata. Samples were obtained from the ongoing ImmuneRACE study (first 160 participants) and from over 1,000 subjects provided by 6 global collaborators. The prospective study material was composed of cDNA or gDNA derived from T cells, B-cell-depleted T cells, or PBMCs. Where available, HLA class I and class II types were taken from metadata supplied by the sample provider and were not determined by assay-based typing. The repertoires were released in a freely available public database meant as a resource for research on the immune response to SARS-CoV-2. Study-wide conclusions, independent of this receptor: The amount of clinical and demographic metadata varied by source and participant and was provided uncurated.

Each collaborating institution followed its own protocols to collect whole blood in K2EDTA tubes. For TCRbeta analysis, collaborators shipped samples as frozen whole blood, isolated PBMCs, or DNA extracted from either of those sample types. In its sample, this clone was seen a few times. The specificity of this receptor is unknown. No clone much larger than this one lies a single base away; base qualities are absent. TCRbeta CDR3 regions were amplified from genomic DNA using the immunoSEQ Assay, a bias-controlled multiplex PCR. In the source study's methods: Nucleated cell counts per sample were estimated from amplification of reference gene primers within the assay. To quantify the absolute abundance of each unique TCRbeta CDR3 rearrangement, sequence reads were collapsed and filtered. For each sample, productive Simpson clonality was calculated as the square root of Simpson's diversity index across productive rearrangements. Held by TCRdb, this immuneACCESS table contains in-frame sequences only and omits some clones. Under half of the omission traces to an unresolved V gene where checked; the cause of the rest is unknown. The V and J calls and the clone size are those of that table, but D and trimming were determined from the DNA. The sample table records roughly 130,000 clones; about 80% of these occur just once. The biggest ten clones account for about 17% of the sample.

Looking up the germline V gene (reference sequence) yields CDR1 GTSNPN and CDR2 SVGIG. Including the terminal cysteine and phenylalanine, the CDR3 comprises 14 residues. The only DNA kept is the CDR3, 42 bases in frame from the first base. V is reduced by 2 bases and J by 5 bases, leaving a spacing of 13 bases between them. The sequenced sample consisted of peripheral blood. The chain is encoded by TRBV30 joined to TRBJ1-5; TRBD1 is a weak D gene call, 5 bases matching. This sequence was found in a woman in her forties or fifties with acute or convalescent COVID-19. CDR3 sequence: CAWSRGGLDQPQHF. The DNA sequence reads TGTGCCTGGAGTCGTGGGGGACTGGATCAGCCCCAGCATTTT.